This passage covers 30 T cell receptor beta chains from one sample sequenced in a study of T cells in Graves' hyperthyroidism and ophthalmopathy. Amplification yielded TCR beta CDR3 regions, with RNA transcripts as the source. Initially, a first-round RT-PCR of the TCR CDR3 employed the HTBI primer set. MiXCR was run by TCRdb on the multiplex PCR reads, yielding one entry per CDR3 protein. Of about 840,000 distinct CDR3 sequences detected, approximately 40% appear once; the ten largest clones hold approximately 8.7%. The sequencing sample was made of blood. The source is a man aged 18 to 30 with Graves' hyperthyroidism.

At least ten counts were recorded for this clonotype. The chain joins TRBV14 to TRBJ1-2; D perhaps matches TRBD1 (6 bases). The CDR3 has 16 amino acids. Germline V gene sequence: CDR1 SGHDN, CDR2 FVKESK. V shed 0 bases and J shed 4 bases, with 15 bases lying between them. CDR3 coding DNA: TGTGCCAGCAGCCAAGATATGACAGGACCAAGCTATGGCTACACCTTC. This codes for CASSQDMTGPSYGYTF.

This clonotype was counted only a few times. The chain joins TRBV19 to TRBJ1-1; a weak D match, TRBD1 (5 bases). Germline values: CDR1 LNHDA, CDR2 SQIVND (reference sequence). V lost 7 bases, J lost 3 bases, and 9 bases lay in between. The length of the CDR3 is 12 residues. The CDR3 nucleotides are TGTGCCAGTAAAGAAGGGGACACTGAAGCTTTCTTT. It translates to CASKEGDTEAFF.

The genes are TRBV27 and TRBJ1-5; D unresolved. CDR3 length: 14 residues. V lost 6 bases to trimming and J lost 2 bases, with 11 bases between them. Germline CDR1 and CDR2: MNHEY and SMNVEV (reference sequence). CDR3 bases: TGTGCCAGCAGCGGGAATAACGGCAATCAGCCCCAGCATTTT. This gives the protein CASSGNNGNQPQHF.

The J gene is TRBJ1-5, the V gene TRBV10-1; D may be TRBD1 (6 bases). V dropped 3 bases and J dropped 0 bases, with 21 bases sitting between them. Looked up from germline, CDR1 is WNHNN and CDR2 is SYGVQD (reference sequence). The CDR3 is made up of 19 amino acids. The CDR3 spells CASSESPGAMRDSNQPQHF. CDR3 bases: TGCGCCAGCAGTGAAAGTCCAGGGGCCATGCGTGATAGCAATCAGCCCCAGCATTTT.

Ten or more counts support this clonotype. The chain is built from TRBV19 and TRBJ1-1; a possible D gene is TRBD1 (6 bases). CDR3 length: 14 amino acids. V was cut by 6 bases and J by 0 bases, with 11 bases left in between. Germline loops: CDR1 LNHDA, CDR2 SQIVND (reference sequence). CDR3 amino acids: CASRPGAMNTEAFF. CDR3 sequence (DNA): TGTGCCAGTAGGCCGGGGGCGATGAACACTGAAGCTTTCTTT.

The rearrangement links TRBV6-6 to TRBJ1-5, with a possible D match to TRBD1 (5 bases). V lost 7 bases and J lost 3, with 13 bases in between. Per the germline V gene, CDR1 is MNHNY and CDR2 is SVGAGI (reference sequence). The CDR3 contains 14 residues. The CDR3 nucleotides read TGTGCCAGCAATTGGGGGAGAACCAATCAGCCCCAGCATTTT. Translated, it gives CASNWGRTNQPQHF.

The sample holds a few counts of this clonotype. The chain carries TRBV29-1 and TRBJ1-1; D perhaps matches TRBD1 (5 bases). The germline V gene encodes CDR1 SQVTM and CDR2 ANQGSEA. V lost 7 bases, J lost 1 base, and 13 bases lay in between. CDR3 length equals 13 residues. This chain's CDR3 is CSAPSGGNTEAFF. For the CDR3, the DNA is TGCAGCGCCCCATCGGGGGGGAACACTGAAGCTTTCTTT.

J is TRBJ2-2 and V is TRBV20-1; D perhaps matches TRBD2 (5 bases). The germline V gene encodes CDR1 DFQATT and CDR2 SNEGSKA (reference sequence). The length of the CDR3 is 15 residues. The V and J ends lost 1 base and 7 bases respectively, with 16 bases between them. In nucleotides, the CDR3 is TGCAGTGCTAGAGGATGGAAGGACCGGGACGGGGAGCTGTTTTTT. Protein: CSARGWKDRDGELFF.

The chain recombines TRBV2 with TRBJ2-7; D is ambiguous. Trimming removed 5 bases at V and 7 bases at J, with 15 bases between. Germline V gene lookup returns CDR1 SNHLY and CDR2 FYNNEI. The CDR3 has 13 residues. DNA of the CDR3: TGTGCCAGCAGTCGAGAGCTGCTAAGAGAGCAGTACTTC. It specifies CASSRELLREQYF. The variable domain in full, completed from reference TRBV2 and TRBJ2-7, reads EPEVTQTPSHQVTQMGQEVILRCVPISNHLYFYWYRQILGQKVEFLVSFYNNEISEKSEIFDDQFSVERPDGSNFTLKIRSTKLEDSAMYFCASSRELLREQYFGPGTRLTVT.

This clonotype occurred a few times. The junction departs from germline at one end; a sequencing error may be responsible. The chain uses TRBV5-1 and TRBJ2-7; 7 bases line up with TRBD1. The CDR3 is 11 residues long. Germline V gene lookup returns CDR1 SGHRS and CDR2 YFSETQ. The CDR3 loop is CASKAGGEQYF. CDR3 bases: TGTGCCAGCAAGGCAGGGGGCGAGCAGTACTTC.

The J gene is TRBJ1-1, the V gene TRBV5-1; 7 bases map to TRBD1. Germline trimming cut 1 base from V and 5 bases from J; bases unmatched to any gene: 8. Germline V lookup: CDR1 SGHRS, CDR2 YFSETQ. The length of the CDR3 is 15 residues. CDR3 sequence reads: CASSLMEGAGTEAFF. Written as DNA, the CDR3 is TGCGCCAGCAGCTTGATGGAGGGGGCGGGAACTGAAGCTTTCTTT.

The chain uses TRBV13 and TRBJ1-4; the match to TRBD1 covers 9 bases. This CDR3 contains 15 residues. The germline V gene has CDR1 PRHDT and CDR2 FYEKMQ (reference sequence). Trimming at V came to 3 bases and at J to 7 bases, leaving 6 bases not matched to a gene. The CDR3 here is CASSFNTGGIEKLFF. In DNA, the CDR3 is TGTGCCAGCAGCTTTAATACAGGGGGCATTGAAAAACTGTTTTTT.

This clonotype was found a few times. The CDR3 reads CASSLGREAGEQYF. The CDR3, as DNA: TGTGCCAGCAGTTTGGGGCGGGAGGCCGGCGAGCAGTACTTC. The chain employs TRBV12-3 or TRBV12-4 and TRBJ2-7; 8 bases map to TRBD2. Trimming at V came to 3 bases and at J to 6 bases, leaving 7 bases not matched to a gene. The CDR3 covers 14 residues.

This clonotype was counted at least ten times. The V gene is TRBV10-2, the J gene TRBJ1-5; unclear D gene. Germline V gene lookup returns CDR1 WSHSY and CDR2 SAAADI. Trimming removed 7 bases at V and 2 bases at J, with 12 bases between. The CDR3 loop spans 14 amino acids. In DNA, the CDR3 is TGCGCCAGCAAGACCCGGGAGGGCAATCAGCCCCAGCATTTT. This encodes CASKTREGNQPQHF.

CDR3 nucleotides: TGTGCCAGCAGTATCCGGGACAGGGGATGGGAGCAGTACTTC. This sequence encodes CASSIRDRGWEQYF. The chain is built from TRBV2 and TRBJ2-7; 10 nucleotides line up with TRBD1. Germline-derived CDR1 and CDR2 are SNHLY and FYNNEI. This CDR3 contains 14 residues. Trimming at V came to 5 bases and at J to 7 bases, leaving 8 bases not matched to a gene.

The V call is TRBV15, the J call TRBJ1-3; no firm D call. Germline V gives CDR1 LNHNV, CDR2 YYDKDF (reference sequence). This CDR3 comprises 13 residues. The V end was cut by 7 bases, the J end by 2 bases, with 9 bases between. CDR3 coding DNA: TGTGCCACCAAAAGTGGGGCTGGAAACACCATATATTTT. This codes for CATKSGAGNTIYF.

The chain joins TRBV9 to TRBJ2-7, with D unclear. V shed 3 bases and J shed 0 bases, with 16 bases lying between them. The CDR3 has 16 residues. Germline CDR1 reads SGDLS; CDR2 reads YYNGEE. The DNA of the CDR3 is TGTGCCAGCAGCGAGCACGGAGAGAAGAGCTCCTACGAGCAGTACTTC. Its translation: CASSEHGEKSSYEQYF. Supplemented by reference TRBV9 and TRBJ2-7, the full variable domain reads DSGVTQTPKHLITATGQRVTLRCSPRSGDLSVYWYQQSLDQGLQFLIQYYNGEERAKGNILERFSAQQFPDLHSELNLSSLELGDSALYFCASSEHGEKSSYEQYFGPGTRLTVT.

This clonotype was counted ten times or more. The chain couples TRBV7-6 to TRBJ1-2; D unclear. The V end lost 3 bases, the J end lost 3 bases, and 11 bases lay between the germline ends. The length of the CDR3 is 14 residues. Germline values: CDR1 SGHVS, CDR2 FNYEAQ. CDR3 nucleotide sequence: TGTGCCAGCAGCTTGAGGGCAAATGACTATGGCTACACCTTC. Protein product: CASSLRANDYGYTF.

This clonotype has more than one count but fewer than ten. The chain combines TRBV12-3 or TRBV12-4 with TRBJ2-5, with 10 bases fitting TRBD1. There are 15 residues in the CDR3. Trimming at V came to 6 bases and at J to 0 bases, leaving 4 bases not matched to a gene. The CDR3 bases are TGTGCCAGCAGATGGACAGGGGGAGACCAAGAGACCCAGTACTTC. Translation: CASRWTGGDQETQYF.

The genes are TRBV7-2 and TRBJ1-2; D might be TRBD1 (5 bases). CDR3 size: 16 residues. V shed 5 bases and J shed 0 bases, with 16 bases lying between them. Germline V gene sequence: CDR1 SGHTA, CDR2 FQGNSA. The CDR3 bases are TGTGCCAGCAGCCGATCGCTGGGGGGGGCTAACTATGGCTACACCTTC. Translated: CASSRSLGGANYGYTF.

This clonotype was counted between two and nine times. This chain uses TRBV2 with TRBJ1-2; 8 nucleotides agree with TRBD1. Germline values: CDR1 SNHLY, CDR2 FYNNEI. V shed 7 bases, J shed 1 base, and the junction held 11 bases outside the gene matches. The CDR3 contains 16 residues. The CDR3 sequence: CASISTGTGVNYGYTF. DNA for the CDR3: TGTGCCAGCATTTCCACCGGGACAGGAGTTAACTATGGCTACACCTTC.

The sample holds a few counts of this clonotype. The junction departs from the called germline gene at one end, perhaps through a read error. This chain joins TRBV7-9 and TRBJ2-2; D unresolved. This CDR3 comprises 10 residues. CDR1 SEHNR and CDR2 FQNEAQ come from the germline V gene (reference sequence). The CDR3 DNA follows: TGTGCCGGCAGAGTCGGGGAGCTGTTTTTT. This encodes CAGRVGELFF.

The sample holds many counts of this clonotype. V gene TRBV7-3 combines with J gene TRBJ2-5, with TRBD2 identical over 10 bases. With V trimmed by 2 bases and J by 2 bases, 2 bases remained unmatched. The CDR3 consists of 15 residues. The germline V gene has CDR1 SGHTA and CDR2 FQGTGA. The CDR3 DNA reads as TGTGCCAGCAGCTTAGCAGCGGGGGGGCAAGAGACCCAGTACTTC. Translating gives CASSLAAGGQETQYF.

This chain uses TRBV7-9 with TRBJ2-2; the match to TRBD2 covers 9 bases. Germline loops: CDR1 SEHNR, CDR2 FQNEAQ (reference sequence). Germline trimming cut 3 bases from V and 3 bases from J; bases unmatched to any gene: 5. This CDR3 contains 16 residues. The CDR3 here is CASSFPSGEYTGELFF. CDR3 DNA: TGTGCCAGCAGCTTCCCTAGCGGGGAATACACCGGGGAGCTGTTTTTT.

This clonotype was seen ten or more times. This CDR3 is CASAYLRPGETQYF. CDR3 coding DNA: TGTGCCAGCGCCTATCTGCGCCCGGGGGAGACCCAGTACTTC. V is TRBV7-2 and J is TRBJ2-5, with TRBD2 as a possible D gene (5 bases). The V and J ends lost 8 bases and 5 bases respectively, with 18 bases between them. Per the germline V gene, CDR1 is SGHTA and CDR2 is FQGNSA. This CDR3 comprises 14 residues.

The chain employs TRBV14 and TRBJ2-5, with D perhaps matching TRBD2 (5 bases). The V end was cut by 0 bases, the J end by 4 bases, with 6 bases between. Germline values: CDR1 SGHDN, CDR2 FVKESK. The CDR3 loop spans 13 amino acids. CDR3 amino acids: CASSQEEGETQYF. For the CDR3, the DNA is TGTGCCAGCAGCCAAGAAGAGGGAGAGACCCAGTACTTC. Variable domain in full (rest from reference TRBV14 and TRBJ2-5): EAGVTQFPSHSVIEKGQTVTLRCDPISGHDNLYWYRRVMGKEIKFLLHFVKESKQDESGMPNNRFLAERTGGTYSTLKVQPAELEDSGVYFCASSQEEGETQYFGPGTRLLVL.

This rearrangement joins TRBV10-3 to TRBJ1-5; D not resolved. Trimming pared 0 bases from V and 5 bases from J, leaving 17 bases between. The CDR3 is 17 amino acids. CDR1 is ENHRY and CDR2 is SYGVKD in the germline V gene. CDR3 bases: TGTGCCATCAGTGAGTCTCTGGAGGAACAGCACCATCAGCCCCAGCATTTT. Translating it yields CAISESLEEQHHQPQHF.

The CDR3 nucleotides read TGTGCCAGCAGCGTAGCGGGGGGAAGCTCCTACGAGCAGTACTTC. Amino acid sequence: CASSVAGGSSYEQYF. The chain employs TRBV9 and TRBJ2-7; 7 bases line up with TRBD2. CDR3 length equals 15 residues. V was clipped by 0 bases and J by 0 bases; unmatched bases: 3. CDR1 is SGDLS, CDR2 YYNGEE, per germline. The full variable domain, in which reference TRBV9 and TRBJ2-7 provide the parts outside the CDR3, is DSGVTQTPKHLITATGQRVTLRCSPRSGDLSVYWYQQSLDQGLQFLIQYYNGEERAKGNILERFSAQQFPDLHSELNLSSLELGDSALYFCASSVAGGSSYEQYFGPGTRLTVT.

This clonotype turned up a few times. This rearrangement joins TRBV27 to TRBJ1-2; D gene ambiguous. Germline V gives CDR1 MNHEY, CDR2 SMNVEV (reference sequence). V was clipped by 8 bases and J by 7 bases, with 14 bases between them. The CDR3 runs 12 residues. CDR3 amino acids: CASSPLEGGYTF. CDR3 sequence (DNA): TGTGCCAGCTCGCCCCTTGAGGGTGGCTACACCTTC.

The chain recombines TRBV2 with TRBJ1-5; maybe TRBD1 (5 bases). This CDR3 contains 14 residues. V lost 5 bases, J lost 0 bases, and 8 bases lay in between. Germline V gene lookup returns CDR1 SNHLY and CDR2 FYNNEI. The CDR3 is CASSFDSSNQPQHF. The DNA for the CDR3 is TGTGCCAGCAGTTTTGACAGTAGCAATCAGCCCCAGCATTTT.